The source of this T cell receptor (beta chain) is a study of shared clonotypes between healthy human individuals. Researchers ran the assay at a deep level. The method was immunoSEQ multiplex PCR; TCRdb's version includes in-frame clones alone and lacks a portion of them. The sample includes some 2 million clones, approximately 94% of them seen just once. Naive CD8 cells lacked CD45RO, underwent positive selection for CCR7 and left out terminally differentiated effector memory CD45RA+ cells. Looked up from germline, CDR1 is MNHEY and CDR2 is SMNVEV (reference sequence). The CDR3 runs to 13 residues. Between the trimmed V and J ends, which lost 7 bases and 6 bases, there was a span of 15 bases.

Sequenced material: naive CD8+ T cells sorted from blood. This chain joins TRBV27 and TRBJ1-2; maybe TRBD1 (6 bases). The sequence came from a young man in good health. CDR3 protein: CASNRGAGDGYTF. The CDR3 region has the DNA TGTGCCAGCAATCGGGGGGCAGGAGATGGCTACACCTTC.